A selection of T cell receptor beta chains follows, all from one sample in a study of T cell repertoires and HLA-DP antigens. The antigens for these receptors are not known. Measured with immunoSEQ multiplex PCR; TCRdb has only the in-frame clones, and not every one. The sample shows some 89,000 clones, 86% of them seen only once. Material: CD4+ T cells from PBMCs. These receptors originate from a man between 45 and 60 years old in good health and CMV-seronegative. Each CDR3 is given without its conserved first and last residue. Each record gives: CDR3 protein, V gene, CDR3 length, J gene, clone size. Size values are once, few and many counts, or a class for expanded clones, and some rows have none.

ASSEEKVGKLF	TRBV2	11	TRBJ1-4	-
ASSQDWGRQDGYT	TRBV4-3	13	TRBJ1-2	-
ASSLVGRESYEQY	TRBV7-8	13	TRBJ2-7	-
ASSPSGTGAVSYNEQF	TRBV5-4	16	TRBJ2-1	-
ASSPLGAGRRETQY	TRBV18	14	TRBJ2-5	-
ASRFGHQNEKLF	TRBV28	12	TRBJ1-4	-
ASSESTVRTEAF	TRBV10-2	12	TRBJ1-1	-
ASSPAGLAGGREQF	TRBV18	14	TRBJ2-1	-
AWSVGGNTDTQY	TRBV30	12	TRBJ2-3	-
ASKPPGKETQY	TRBV7-2	11	TRBJ2-5	-
ASSPGASGGRFTDTQY	TRBV7-3	16	TRBJ2-3	-
ARSLRGRLVTGELF	TRBV5-3	14	TRBJ2-2	-
ASSPLGGQKETQY	TRBV18	13	TRBJ2-5	many
ASSPPTRKGNTIY	TRBV28	13	TRBJ1-3	-
ASSKGQGSGDTQY	TRBV2	13	TRBJ2-3	-
ASSEYSGGSSYNEQF	TRBV2	15	TRBJ2-1	-
ASSSTSGRKGLNEQF	TRBV7-9	15	TRBJ2-1	-
ASSLAGGAGELF	TRBV7-2	12	TRBJ2-2	-
ASSLGTGSNSNQPQH	TRBV7-6	15	TRBJ1-5	-
AITVDLNQPQH	TRBV10-3	11	TRBJ1-5	-
ASSQDGLAGGYTGELF	TRBV14	16	TRBJ2-2	-
ASSEWEGGTEAF	TRBV25-1	12	TRBJ1-1	-
ASKTSGIDLGNIQY	TRBV28	14	TRBJ2-4	once
ASRNYQGSGNTIY	TRBV19	13	TRBJ1-3	-
ASTRGGLSSYEQY	TRBV28	13	TRBJ2-7	-
ASSLGTQGFSSYEQY	TRBV7-2	15	TRBJ2-7	-
ASSHRGQNEQF	TRBV11-3	11	TRBJ2-1	-
ASSLSASLQETQY	TRBV7-9	13	TRBJ2-5	-
ASSLQRGGDHTQY	TRBV7-8	13	TRBJ2-3	-
SVTLYNEQF	TRBV20-1	9	TRBJ2-1	once
ASSFSPGQGGYNEQF	TRBV27	15	TRBJ2-1	once
ASSQAGLNTEAF	TRBV14	12	TRBJ1-1	-
ASGSRTTQETQY	TRBV9	12	TRBJ2-5	-
ASNLTPGLGTNEQY	TRBV6-6	14	TRBJ2-7	-
ASSLVDSANYAY	TRBV5-6	12	TRBJ1-5	-
ASSFTGGGETQY	TRBV5-1	12	TRBJ2-5	-